This TCR beta chain was captured in a study of shared clonotypes between healthy human individuals. Study information: Three plates were used per donor for CD4 naive, three for CD4 memory, two for CD8 naive and one for CD8 memory. Broader study findings: A generally larger estimated richness was seen in naive subsets than in memory subsets.

In the original processing: Quality scores were absent from the junction-only immunoSEQ sequences, so filtering differed. The data were produced by immunoSEQ multiplex PCR, yet TCRdb's version contains in-frame clones alone and is incomplete. From that table come the V and J calls and clone size; the DNA was used to work out D and trimming. Of about 600,000 clones listed, 95% to 98% are singletons. This CDR3 is 13 amino acids long. Per the germline V gene, CDR1 is SGHRS and CDR2 is YFSETQ. Trimming took 6 bases from V and 6 from J; bases not matched to a gene: 7. Only CD45RO-negative cells positively selected for CCR7 counted as naive CD8 cells, so terminally differentiated effector memory CD45RA+ cells were excluded. With regard to this clone: Its matching antigen is unknown.

The chain carries TRBV5-1 and TRBJ2-3; 7 bases match TRBD2. The specimen was naive CD8+ T cells sorted from blood. The source is a man aged 30-40 years in good health. The DNA of the CDR3 is TGCGCCAGCAAATTGGCGGGAGACGATACGCAGTATTTT. This translates into CASKLAGDDTQYF.